Presented here are 18 T cell receptor beta chains from one specimen sequenced in a study of T cell responses to AZD1222 COVID-19 vaccine. Only in-frame clones appear in the TCRdb table, and some are missing; sequencing was by immunoSEQ multiplex PCR. This sample has roughly 150,000 clones, with 70% to 90% found just once. This specimen consisted of peripheral blood, obtained on day 0 of AZD1222 vaccination. These receptors all come from an adult in good health.

The chain couples TRBV7-2 to TRBJ1-1; no clear D gene. V dropped 0 bases and J dropped 4 bases, with 6 bases sitting between them. The CDR3 totals 13 residues. Germline loops: CDR1 SGHTA, CDR2 FQGNSA. In DNA, the CDR3 is TGTGCCAGCAGCTTAGCACAGATCACTGAAGCTTTCTTT. It codes for CASSLAQITEAFF.

The chain has TRBV4-3 and TRBJ2-1; 8 bases map to TRBD2. Germline-derived CDR1 and CDR2 are LGHNA and YSLEER. This CDR3 is 16 amino acids long. After removal of 0 bases from V and 8 bases from J, the junction contained 9 bases not matched to a gene. CDR3 loop: CASSQDLIAGKHEQFF. The CDR3, as DNA: TGCGCCAGCAGCCAAGATCTTATAGCGGGGAAGCATGAGCAGTTCTTC.

This chain links TRBV25-1 with TRBJ1-6; D is perhaps TRBD1 (5 bases). The CDR3 extends over 14 amino acids. Trimming took off 5 bases at V and 5 bases at J, with 10 bases between the two ends. The V gene's germline CDR1 is MGHDK and CDR2 SYGVNS. The CDR3 DNA follows: TGTGCCAGCAGTCAAGTGGACAATAATTCACCCCTCCACTTT. This encodes CASSQVDNNSPLHF.

The genes are TRBV7-2 and TRBJ1-1, with a possible D match to TRBD1 (6 bases). V gave up 5 bases and J gave up 3 bases, with 13 bases separating them. From germline, CDR1 is SGHTA and CDR2 FQGNSA. The CDR3 contains 14 residues. Written as DNA, the CDR3 is TGTGCCAGCAGCCATCCGGGACATCACACTGAAGCTTTCTTT. Translated: CASSHPGHHTEAFF.

The genes are TRBV29-1 and TRBJ2-3, with 8 positions matching TRBD1. This CDR3 has 13 residues. Germline CDR1 reads SQVTM; CDR2 reads ANQGSEA. V dropped 5 bases and J dropped 3; count of bases not matched to a gene: 4. Written as DNA, the CDR3 is TGCAGCGTTCCGGGACAGGCGACAGATACGCAGTATTTT. It is translated as CSVPGQATDTQYF.

The chain couples TRBV30 to TRBJ2-1, with 7 bases lining up with TRBD2. Trimming cost V 3 bases and J 8 bases; bases outside gene matches: 4. Germline CDR1 is GTSNPN and CDR2 is SVGIG (reference sequence). This CDR3 region has 12 residues. The CDR3 sequence is CAWSTGGYEQFF. The CDR3 DNA sequence: TGTGCCTGGAGCACCGGGGGGTATGAGCAGTTCTTC.

V usage is TRBV6-5 and J usage is TRBJ1-1; D is unclear. The CDR3 is 16 amino acids. Trimming pared 2 bases from V and 3 bases from J, leaving 16 bases between. Germline assignment: CDR1 MNHEY and CDR2 SVGAGI. In DNA, the CDR3 is TGTGCCAGCAGTTACACACAGTGGGTAGCTGACACTGAAGCTTTCTTT. It codes for CASSYTQWVADTEAFF.

The J gene is TRBJ2-2, the V gene TRBV19; 10 bases are shared with TRBD2. Germline CDR1 and CDR2: LNHDA and SQIVND (reference sequence). The CDR3 covers 17 residues. V shed 1 base, J shed 1 base, and the junction held 3 bases outside the gene matches. CDR3 sequence (DNA): TGTGCCAGTAGTATAGTCGGACTAGCGGAGAACACCGGGGAGCTGTTTTTT. Translation: CASSIVGLAENTGELFF.

The chain links TRBV7-9 to TRBJ1-2; D is possibly TRBD1 (6 bases). V was trimmed by 6 bases and J by 0 bases, leaving 17 bases between them. CDR1 is SEHNR and CDR2 is FQNEAQ in the germline V gene (reference sequence). The CDR3 covers 16 residues. The chain's CDR3 is CASSTTGNSANYGYTF. The CDR3 bases are TGTGCCAGCAGTACTACAGGGAATAGCGCTAACTATGGCTACACCTTC.

This chain joins TRBV7-9 and TRBJ1-6; 11 bases map to TRBD1. The junction had 13 bases not matched to a gene; V was cut back by 5 bases and J by 7 bases. CDR1 is SEHNR, CDR2 FQNEAQ, per germline (reference sequence). This CDR3 contains 18 residues. The CDR3 spells CASSPDGTGGGANSPLHF. CDR3 coding DNA: TGTGCCAGCAGCCCTGATGGGACAGGGGGGGGTGCCAATTCACCCCTCCACTTT.

This rearrangement joins TRBV5-4 to TRBJ1-1, with 8 bases identical to TRBD1. The CDR3 runs 14 residues. Germline CDR1 SGHNT, CDR2 YYREEE (reference sequence). Trimming at V came to 7 bases and at J to 1 base, leaving 6 bases not matched to a gene. The CDR3, as DNA: TGTGCCAGCCGACGACAGGGGACGAACACTGAAGCTTTCTTT. Its translation is CASRRQGTNTEAFF.

The V gene is TRBV2, the J gene TRBJ2-1; the match to TRBD2 covers 9 bases. Germline V CDR1 and CDR2: SNHLY, FYNNEI. CDR3 length equals 15 residues. V lost 10 bases and J lost 4; bases outside the gene matches: 11. CDR3: CATTPLAGLYNEQFF. In nucleotides, the CDR3 is TGTGCCACCACCCCACTAGCGGGCCTATACAATGAGCAGTTCTTC.

This chain links TRBV6-1 with TRBJ2-1; no reliable D call. The CDR3 has 13 residues. Germline CDR1 MNHNS, CDR2 SASEGT. V was pared by 3 bases and J by 8 bases, with 11 bases between. The CDR3 DNA follows: TGTGCCAGCAGTGAGGCTTCTAGGTATGAGCAGTTCTTC. Amino acid sequence: CASSEASRYEQFF.

Remarks on this clone: Relative to the germline gene, one junction end is altered; a read error may explain this. This chain connects TRBV7-7 to TRBJ1-1; 7 bases agree with TRBD1. Germline CDR1 and CDR2: SSHAT and FNYEAQ (reference sequence). The CDR3 extends over 13 amino acids. The CDR3 loop reads CASSAGTVAEAFF. The DNA for the CDR3 is TGTGCTAGCAGCGCAGGGACAGTGGCTGAAGCTTTCTTT.

V gene TRBV30 combines with J gene TRBJ1-2; 9 positions agree with TRBD1. With V trimmed by 1 base and J by 7 bases, 10 bases remained unmatched. The CDR3 is 15 amino acids. CDR1 and CDR2 (germline): GTSNPN, SVGIG (reference sequence). The CDR3 nucleotides read TGTGCCTGGAGTGCCCCGGGACAGGGAGGAGTTGGCTACACCTTC. Protein: CAWSAPGQGGVGYTF.

CDR3 coding DNA: TGTGCCAGCAGCCTAAGCGGGGTTGAGCAGTTCTTC. This translates into CASSLSGVEQFF. The chain has TRBV7-2 and TRBJ2-1; TRBD2 matches at 7 bases. J lost 9 bases, V lost 5 bases, and 4 bases had no gene match. CDR1 is SGHTA, CDR2 FQGNSA, per germline. This CDR3 spans 12 amino acids.

The CDR3 DNA reads TGTGCCAGCAGCTTAGAACTAGCGGTGGCCTACGAGCAGTACTTC. Its translation is CASSLELAVAYEQYF. The chain recombines TRBV7-2 with TRBJ2-7, with 8 bases aligning to TRBD2. This CDR3 is 15 amino acids long. V shed 1 base and J 2 bases; nucleotides not matched to a gene: 4. The germline CDR1 and CDR2 sequences are SGHTA and FQGNSA.

V is TRBV6-5 and J is TRBJ2-3; weak D call: TRBD1 (5 bases). Germline CDR1 MNHEY, CDR2 SVGAGI. The CDR3 extends over 11 amino acids. Between the trimmed V and J ends, which lost 7 bases and 9 bases, there was a span of 11 bases. For the CDR3, the DNA is TGTGCCAGCAAAAGACAGCTGACGCAGTATTTT. Amino acid sequence: CASKRQLTQYF.